This paragraph reports one T cell receptor beta chain. The sequenced fragment ends 3 residues before the CDR3 boundary, so the rest is inferred from the germline J gene. CDR3 length equals 16 residues. Germline CDR1 is DFQATT and CDR2 is SNEGSKA (reference sequence). V lost 1 base, J lost 7 bases, and 7 bases stayed unmatched. The sample comes from a study of T cells in women clearing cervical HPV infection. Whole-study context: Case blood drawn at lesion detection; control blood after infection cleared.

Some clones are missing from TCRdb's copy, which holds only in-frame ones; the method was immunoSEQ multiplex PCR. The sample holds around 21,000 clones. V usage is TRBV20-1 and J usage is TRBJ2-1; TRBD2 matches 13 bases. This TCR came from a woman between 18 and 69 years old with a cervical HPV16 infection that either progressed to CIN3+ or cleared (not recorded which). Sequencing was performed on blood buffy coat. This chain's CDR3 is CSARVGGLAGVNEQFF. The sequenced part of the CDR3 DNA is TGCAGTGCTAGAGTGGGAGGACTAGCGGGAGTTAATGAG.